This T cell receptor beta chain was sequenced for a study of blood T cell repertoires in COVID-19. Turning to the study itself: Samples taken during acute and convalescent COVID-19 were collected in the United States, Italy and Spain. The cDNA or gDNA used as material had been derived from T cells, B-cell-depleted T cells, or PBMCs.

From germline, CDR1 is SEHNR and CDR2 FQNEAQ (reference sequence). V gave up 5 bases and J gave up 3 bases, with 11 bases separating them. The CDR3 sequence is 14 residues long. In the authors' methods: Reference gene primer amplification gave estimated nucleated cell counts. The method was immunoSEQ multiplex PCR; TCRdb's version includes in-frame clones alone and lacks a portion of them. V and J calls and clone size are those listed in that table; D and trimming were worked out from the DNA. The repertoire holds about 81,000 clones, with 85% to 90% as singletons. Sequencing was carried out using peripheral blood. The chain carries TRBV7-9 and TRBJ2-1; possibly TRBD2 for D (5 bases). The clonotype originates from a woman over 75 with acute or convalescent COVID-19. The CDR3 here is CASSLAADYNEQFF. The CDR3 DNA sequence: TGTGCCAGCAGCCTGGCAGCGGACTACAATGAGCAGTTCTTC.